This T cell receptor beta chain was captured in a study of post-analysis software for immune sequencing data. Overall study findings and caveats: Included in a set of about 5 TRBV segments more frequent in patients than controls were TRBV5-6, TRBV5-1 and TRBV20-1. Significantly lower normalized Chao1 diversity was found in patients with multiple sclerosis relative to controls.

CDR3 length: 15 amino acids. CDR1 and CDR2 from the germline V gene are DFQATT and SNEGSKA (reference sequence). V shed 0 bases and J shed 8 bases, with 19 bases lying between them. Presence of unique molecular identifiers characterized the TCR beta cDNA libraries. Starting from about 0.98 to 11 million T cells, the study yielded a few hundred thousand cDNA molecules. MiXCR, applied by TCRdb to the PCR reads, yields one record per CDR3 protein. The table includes about 570,000 distinct CDR3 sequences, roughly 34% detected once. With regard to this clonotype: Its cognate antigen is unknown.

The chain has TRBV20-1 and TRBJ1-2, with D unresolved. The sample consisted of blood. The sequence derives from a girl aged 2-17 years with multiple sclerosis. Here the CDR3 reads CSARDQWRAPGGYTF. CDR3 nucleotide sequence: TGCAGTGCTAGAGATCAGTGGAGGGCCCCCGGGGGCTACACCTTC.